The 9 T cell receptor beta chains listed next were all sequenced from one sample in a study of blood T cell repertoires in COVID-19. The data were produced by immunoSEQ multiplex PCR, yet TCRdb's version contains in-frame clones alone and is incomplete. This table holds under 400,000 clones, approximately 89% found once. Source material: PBMCs or T cells enriched from blood (not recorded which). All receptors derive from a man aged 35-49 years in a cohort exposed to, infected with or recovered from COVID-19 (not recorded which).

The V call is TRBV5-6, the J call TRBJ2-7; 8 positions match TRBD2. V lost 1 base, J lost 0 bases, and 3 bases stayed unmatched. The CDR3 has 15 residues. The V gene's germline CDR1 is SGHDT and CDR2 YYEEEE. CDR3 in DNA: TGTGCCAGCAGCTTGTTTAGCGGGAACTCCTACGAGCAGTACTTC. The encoded protein is CASSLFSGNSYEQYF.

The chain joins TRBV18 to TRBJ1-5; 8 bases match TRBD1. This CDR3 is 16 amino acids long. Germline V gives CDR1 KGHSH, CDR2 LQKENI. V lost 2 bases and J lost 2; bases outside the gene matches: 5. CDR3 region: CASSPGTGRGNQPQHF. CDR3 nucleotide sequence: TGTGCCAGCTCACCAGGGACAGGAAGGGGCAATCAGCCCCAGCATTTT.

V usage is TRBV18 and J usage is TRBJ2-6, with D maybe TRBD1 (6 bases). The CDR3 runs 17 residues. CDR1 is KGHSH and CDR2 is LQKENI in the germline V gene. Deletions cut 4 bases from V and 0 bases from J, with 13 bases between. The CDR3 region has the DNA TGTGCCAGCTCACTGGGACAAGTAAGCTCTGGGGCCAACGTCCTGACTTTC. Translated, it gives CASSLGQVSSGANVLTF.

The genes are TRBV19 and TRBJ1-5; 11 bases match TRBD1. V lost 6 bases, J lost 3 bases, and 7 bases stayed unmatched. The CDR3 is 16 amino acids. CDR1 LNHDA and CDR2 SQIVND come from the germline V gene (reference sequence). The CDR3 nucleotides read TGTGCCAGTAGCAATCGGGACAGGGGGGTCAATCAGCCCCAGCATTTT. This translates into CASSNRDRGVNQPQHF.

This rearrangement joins TRBV5-1 to TRBJ2-1; 7 bases map to TRBD2. Unmatched junction bases numbered 5, after V lost 0 bases and J lost 5 bases. The CDR3 sequence is 15 residues long. CDR1 SGHRS and CDR2 YFSETQ come from the germline V gene. CDR3 protein: CASSLVQRGHNEQFF. CDR3 nucleotide sequence: TGCGCCAGCAGCTTGGTGCAGCGGGGACACAATGAGCAGTTCTTC.

The chain links TRBV5-1 to TRBJ2-7; TRBD2 aligns across 12 bases. Trimming cost V 2 bases and J 3 bases; bases outside gene matches: 9. CDR3 length: 17 residues. The V gene's germline CDR1 is SGHRS and CDR2 YFSETQ. The CDR3 DNA sequence: TGCGCCAGCAGCTTTCTGGCTAGCGGGAGGGGGGTCTACGAGCAGTACTTC. This sequence encodes CASSFLASGRGVYEQYF.

Concerning this clone: Other DNA sequences in the same sample also yield this CDR3. The genes are TRBV2 and TRBJ1-5, with TRBD1 matching 9 bases. This CDR3 is built from 14 residues. V dropped 6 bases and J dropped 1; count of bases not matched to a gene: 1. Germline values: CDR1 SNHLY, CDR2 FYNNEI. CDR3 region: CASRGTGSNQPQHF. The DNA of the CDR3 is TGTGCCAGCAGGGGGACAGGGAGCAATCAGCCCCAGCATTTT.

The chain links TRBV30 to TRBJ1-1, with 8 bases that match TRBD1. CDR1 GTSNPN and CDR2 SVGIG come from the germline V gene (reference sequence). The CDR3 extends over 14 amino acids. Trimming cost V 4 bases and J 1 base; bases outside gene matches: 5. The CDR3 region is CAWNTGQGNTEAFF. CDR3 sequence (DNA): TGTGCCTGGAATACCGGACAGGGGAACACTGAAGCTTTCTTT.

The V call is TRBV9, the J call TRBJ1-2; TRBD1 is a possible D gene (5 bases). The CDR3 has 13 residues. Per the germline V gene, CDR1 is SGDLS and CDR2 is YYNGEE. V was clipped by 5 bases and J by 8 bases, with 16 bases between them. The CDR3 DNA follows: TGTGCCAGCAGTCTCCGGGACTTTTCGGGCTACACCTTC. This codes for CASSLRDFSGYTF.